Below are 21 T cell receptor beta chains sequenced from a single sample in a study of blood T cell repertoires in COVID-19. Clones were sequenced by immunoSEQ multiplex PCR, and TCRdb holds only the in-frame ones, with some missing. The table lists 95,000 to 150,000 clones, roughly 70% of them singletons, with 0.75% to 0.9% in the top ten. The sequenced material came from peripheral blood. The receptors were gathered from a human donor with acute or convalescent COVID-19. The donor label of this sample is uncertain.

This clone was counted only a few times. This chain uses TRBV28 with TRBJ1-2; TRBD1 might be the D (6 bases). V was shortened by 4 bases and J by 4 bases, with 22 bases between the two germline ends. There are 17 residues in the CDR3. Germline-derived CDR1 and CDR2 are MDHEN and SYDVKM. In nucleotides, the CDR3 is TGTGCCAGCAGTTCCCCGTCGACAGGCCTCAAGGGCTATGGCTACACCTTC. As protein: CASSSPSTGLKGYGYTF.

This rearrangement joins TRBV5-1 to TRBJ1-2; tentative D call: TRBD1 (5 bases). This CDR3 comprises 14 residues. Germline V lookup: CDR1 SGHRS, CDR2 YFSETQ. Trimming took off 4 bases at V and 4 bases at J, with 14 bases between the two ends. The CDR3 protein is CASSLLQVSYGYTF. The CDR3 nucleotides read TGCGCCAGCAGCCTCCTACAGGTTTCCTATGGCTACACCTTC.

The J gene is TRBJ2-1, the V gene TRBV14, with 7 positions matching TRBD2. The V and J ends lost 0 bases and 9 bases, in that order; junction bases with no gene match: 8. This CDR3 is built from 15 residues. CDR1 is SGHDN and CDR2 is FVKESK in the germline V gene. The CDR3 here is CASSQEDWEGSEQFF. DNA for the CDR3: TGTGCCAGCAGCCAAGAGGACTGGGAGGGGAGTGAGCAGTTCTTC.

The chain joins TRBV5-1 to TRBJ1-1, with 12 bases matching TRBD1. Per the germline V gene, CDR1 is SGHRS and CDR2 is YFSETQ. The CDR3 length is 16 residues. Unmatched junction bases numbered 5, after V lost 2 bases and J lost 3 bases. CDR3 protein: CASSFGTGGEHTEAFF. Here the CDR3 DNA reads TGCGCCAGCAGCTTCGGGACAGGGGGCGAGCACACTGAAGCTTTCTTT.

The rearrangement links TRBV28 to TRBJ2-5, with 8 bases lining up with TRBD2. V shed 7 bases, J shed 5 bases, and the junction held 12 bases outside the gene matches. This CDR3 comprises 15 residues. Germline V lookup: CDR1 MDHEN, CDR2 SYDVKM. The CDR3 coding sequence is TGTGCCAGCACCCGCGGGGGGCCAGGGTTCGAGACCCAGTACTTC. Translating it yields CASTRGGPGFETQYF.

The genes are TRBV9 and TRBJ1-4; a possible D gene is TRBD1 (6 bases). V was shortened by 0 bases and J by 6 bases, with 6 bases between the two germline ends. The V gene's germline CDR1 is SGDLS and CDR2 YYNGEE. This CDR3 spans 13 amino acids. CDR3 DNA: TGTGCCAGCAGCGTAGGGACAGATGAAAAACTGTTTTTT. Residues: CASSVGTDEKLFF.

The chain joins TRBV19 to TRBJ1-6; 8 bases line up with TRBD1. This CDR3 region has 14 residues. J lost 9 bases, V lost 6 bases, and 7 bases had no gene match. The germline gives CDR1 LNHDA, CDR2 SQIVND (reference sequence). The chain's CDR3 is CASRKDRDGSPLHF. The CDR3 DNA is TGTGCCAGTAGAAAGGACAGGGACGGTTCACCCCTCCACTTT.

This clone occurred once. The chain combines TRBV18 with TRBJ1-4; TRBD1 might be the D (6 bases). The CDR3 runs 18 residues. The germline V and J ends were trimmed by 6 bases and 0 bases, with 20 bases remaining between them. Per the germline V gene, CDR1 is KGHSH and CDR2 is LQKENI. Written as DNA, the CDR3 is TGTGCCAGCTCTCGATCCCCGGGGACAACTGCAACTAATGAAAAACTGTTTTTT. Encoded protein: CASSRSPGTTATNEKLFF. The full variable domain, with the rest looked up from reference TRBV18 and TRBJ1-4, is NAGVMQNPRHLVRRRGQEARLRCSPMKGHSHVYWYRQLPEEGLKFMVYLQKENIIDESGMPKERFSAEFPKEGPSILRIQQVVRGDSAAYFCASSRSPGTTATNEKLFFGSGTQLSVL.

The CDR3 reads CASSINRSGNSPLHF. DNA for the CDR3: TGTGCCAGTAGTATCAACAGGTCGGGTAATTCACCCCTCCACTTT. This rearrangement joins TRBV19 to TRBJ1-6; D might be TRBD1 (5 bases). In germline, CDR1 is LNHDA, CDR2 SQIVND (reference sequence). Trimming cost V 3 bases and J 6 bases, with 12 bases left between them. This CDR3 contains 15 residues. Looking up the rest from reference TRBV19 and TRBJ1-6 gives the full variable domain: DGGITQSPKYLFRKEGQNVTLSCEQNLNHDAMYWYRQDPGQGLRLIYYSQIVNDFQKGDIAEGYSVSREKKESFPLTVTSAQKNPTAFYLCASSINRSGNSPLHFGNGTRLTVT.

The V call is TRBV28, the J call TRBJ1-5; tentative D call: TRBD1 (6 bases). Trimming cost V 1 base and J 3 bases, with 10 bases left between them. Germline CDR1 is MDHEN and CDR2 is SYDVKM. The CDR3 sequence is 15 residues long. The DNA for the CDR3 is TGTGCCAGCAGTTTATTGGGGGCCAACAATCAGCCCCAGCATTTT. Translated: CASSLLGANNQPQHF.

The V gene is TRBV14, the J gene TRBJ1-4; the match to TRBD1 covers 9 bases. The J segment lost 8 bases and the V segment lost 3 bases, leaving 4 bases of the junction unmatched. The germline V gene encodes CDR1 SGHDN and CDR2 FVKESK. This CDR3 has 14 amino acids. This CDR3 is CASSHGTGREKLFF. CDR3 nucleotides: TGTGCCAGCAGCCACGGGACAGGGAGAGAAAAACTGTTTTTT.

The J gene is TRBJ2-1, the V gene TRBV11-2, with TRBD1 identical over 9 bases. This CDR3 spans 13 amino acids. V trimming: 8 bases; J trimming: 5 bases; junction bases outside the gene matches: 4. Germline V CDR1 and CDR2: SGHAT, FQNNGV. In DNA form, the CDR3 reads TGTGCCAGCGGCGACAGGGGGAACAATGAGCAGTTCTTC. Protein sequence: CASGDRGNNEQFF. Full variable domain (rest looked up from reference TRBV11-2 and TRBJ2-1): EAGVAQSPRYKIIEKRQSVAFWCNPISGHATLYWYQQILGQGPKLLIQFQNNGVVDDSQLPKDRFSAERLKGVDSTLKIQPAKLEDSAVYLCASGDRGNNEQFFGPGTRLTVL.

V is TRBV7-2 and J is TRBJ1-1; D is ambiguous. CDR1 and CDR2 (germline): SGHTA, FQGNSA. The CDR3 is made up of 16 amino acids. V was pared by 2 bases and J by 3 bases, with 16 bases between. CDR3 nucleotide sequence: TGTGCCAGCAGCTTATTGGTCGGGAGGGCTTACACTGAAGCTTTCTTT. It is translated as CASSLLVGRAYTEAFF.

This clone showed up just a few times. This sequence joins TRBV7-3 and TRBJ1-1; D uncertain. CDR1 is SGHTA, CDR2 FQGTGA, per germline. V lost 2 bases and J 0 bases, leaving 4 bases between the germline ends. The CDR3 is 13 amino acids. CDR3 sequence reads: CASSLQVNTEAFF. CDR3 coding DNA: TGTGCCAGCAGCTTACAGGTGAACACTGAAGCTTTCTTT. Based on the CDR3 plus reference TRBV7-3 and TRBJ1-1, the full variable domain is GAGVSQTPSNKVTEKGKYVELRCDPISGHTALYWYRQSLGQGPEFLIYFQGTGAADDSGLPNDRFFAVRPEGSVSTLKIQRTERGDSAVYLCASSLQVNTEAFFGQGTRLTVV.

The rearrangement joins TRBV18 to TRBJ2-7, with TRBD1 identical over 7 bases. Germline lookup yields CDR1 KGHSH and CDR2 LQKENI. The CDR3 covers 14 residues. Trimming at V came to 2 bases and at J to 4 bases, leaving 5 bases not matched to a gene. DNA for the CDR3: TGTGCCAGCTCACCAAGTACAGGGGTGTACGAGCAGTACTTC. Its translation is CASSPSTGVYEQYF.

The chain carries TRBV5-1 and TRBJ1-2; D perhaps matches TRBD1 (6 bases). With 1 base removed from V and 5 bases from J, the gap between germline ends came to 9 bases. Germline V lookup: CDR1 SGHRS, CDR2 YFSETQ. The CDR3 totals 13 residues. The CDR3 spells CASSLNRAYGYTF. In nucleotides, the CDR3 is TGCGCCAGCAGCTTGAACAGGGCGTATGGCTACACCTTC.

CDR3 loop: CASSYSRGTYEQYF. In DNA, the CDR3 is TGTGCCAGCAGTTACTCGCGGGGGACCTACGAGCAGTACTTC. The chain couples TRBV6-6 to TRBJ2-7; 7 bases line up with TRBD2. The length of the CDR3 is 14 residues. CDR1 MNHNY and CDR2 SVGAGI come from the germline V gene (reference sequence). The ends lost 0 bases at V and 2 bases at J; junction bases unmatched: 1.

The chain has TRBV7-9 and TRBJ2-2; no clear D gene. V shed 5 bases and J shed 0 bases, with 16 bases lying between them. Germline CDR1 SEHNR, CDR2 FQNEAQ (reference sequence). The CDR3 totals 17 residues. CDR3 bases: TGTGCCAGCAGCCGAGGTCTAAAAGACCCGAACACCGGGGAGCTGTTTTTT. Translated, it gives CASSRGLKDPNTGELFF.

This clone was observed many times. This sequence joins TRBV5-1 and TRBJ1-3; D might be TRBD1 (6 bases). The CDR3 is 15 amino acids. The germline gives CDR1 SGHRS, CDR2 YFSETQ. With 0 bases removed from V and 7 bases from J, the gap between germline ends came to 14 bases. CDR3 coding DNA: TGCGCCAGCAGCTTGGGACAGGTCCGAACGAACACCATATATTTT. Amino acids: CASSLGQVRTNTIYF.

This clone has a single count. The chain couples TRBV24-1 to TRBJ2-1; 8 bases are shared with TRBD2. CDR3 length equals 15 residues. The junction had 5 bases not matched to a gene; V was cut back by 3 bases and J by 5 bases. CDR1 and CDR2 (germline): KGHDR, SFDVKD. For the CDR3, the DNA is TGTGCCACCAGTGATAGGCTAGCGGGCAACAATGAGCAGTTCTTC. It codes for CATSDRLAGNNEQFF.

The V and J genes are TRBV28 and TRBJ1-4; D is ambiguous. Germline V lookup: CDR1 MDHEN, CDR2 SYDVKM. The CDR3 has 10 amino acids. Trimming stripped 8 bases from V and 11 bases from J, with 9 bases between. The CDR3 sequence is CASGPGKLFF. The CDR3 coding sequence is TGTGCCAGCGGGCCGGGGAAACTGTTTTTT.